This entry is about one T cell receptor beta chain. TCRdb's copy holds only in-frame clones and misses some; the assay was immunoSEQ multiplex PCR. The sample yields about 79,000 clones, about 94% seen once. Germline V CDR1 and CDR2: SGHNT, YYREEE (reference sequence). V lost 4 bases and J 5 bases, leaving 12 bases between the germline ends. This CDR3 spans 13 amino acids. The sample originates from a study of T cell changes during pregnancy in multiple sclerosis. The material was peripheral blood, obtained in the second trimester of pregnancy. The receptor comes from a female donor in good health, enrolled as a control in a pregnancy study. V is TRBV5-4 and J is TRBJ1-2; no firm D call. The CDR3 sequence is CASSPSTTYGYTF. The CDR3 DNA is TGTGCCAGCAGCCCGTCGACAACGTATGGCTACACCTTC.